The sequence of this TCR beta chain was determined in a study of control samples from healthy donors and cancer patients. This table comes from immunoSEQ multiplex PCR, and its TCRdb copy is limited to in-frame clones, with some not included. The sample records 110,000 to 150,000 clones, roughly 90% being singletons. V lost 1 base and J 7 bases, leaving 11 bases between the germline ends. The germline V gene encodes CDR1 SGHTA and CDR2 FQGNSA. CDR3 length: 14 amino acids. The gene calls are TRBV7-2 and TRBJ2-1; D is perhaps TRBD1 (5 bases). The source of this sequence is a man aged 25 to 40 in good health. The sequencing input was blood. Here the CDR3 DNA reads TGTGCCAGCAGCTTAGGCCTTAAGGGGAATGAGCAGTTCTTC. Its protein product is CASSLGLKGNEQFF.